This TCR beta chain originates from a study of blood T cell repertoires in COVID-19. The germline CDR1 and CDR2 sequences are GTSNPN and SVGIG (reference sequence). CDR3 length equals 14 residues. V lost 0 bases to trimming and J lost 2 bases; unmatched junction nucleotides: 3. Repertoires were generated with immunoSEQ multiplex PCR, while TCRdb's copy carries only in-frame clones and drops some. This sample carries a few hundred thousand clones, 86% of them seen once, and the ten largest clones take about 4%. Participant reports of clinical history set cohort assignment. This chain links TRBV30 with TRBJ1-2; 7 nucleotides agree with TRBD1. This TCR was recovered from a woman in her twenties or thirties who had been exposed to COVID-19. Input material: PBMCs or T cells enriched from blood (not recorded which). CDR3 nucleotides: TGTGCCTGGAGTGTAGGAGGGGGCAACTATGGCTACACCTTC. This encodes CAWSVGGGNYGYTF.